This T cell receptor beta chain was recorded in a study of human T cells and chemical hapten exposure. V trimming: 6 bases; J trimming: 2 bases; junction bases outside the gene matches: 3. There are 14 residues in the CDR3. Germline assignment: CDR1 ENHRY and CDR2 SYGVKD. TCRdb analysed the RACE reads with MiXCR anew, one entry per CDR3 protein. The table includes 200,000 to 300,000 distinct CDR3 sequences, 7.5% to 9% detected once. As for time point: pre-sensitization, week 0. Indicated treatment: therapeutic diphenylcyclopropenone sensitization with weekly scalp DPC. The clonotype was recovered from a woman between 40 and 55 years old with alopecia areata. Some clones in this sample may be carry-over from other donors' samples. Source: whole blood, taken in connection with sensitization to the hapten diphenylcyclopropenone (DPC). This sequence joins TRBV10-3 and TRBJ2-7, with 11 bases fitting TRBD2. The DNA of the CDR3 is TGTGCCATCAGGTCTAGCGGGAGGACCTACGAGCAGTACTTC. It codes for CAIRSSGRTYEQYF.